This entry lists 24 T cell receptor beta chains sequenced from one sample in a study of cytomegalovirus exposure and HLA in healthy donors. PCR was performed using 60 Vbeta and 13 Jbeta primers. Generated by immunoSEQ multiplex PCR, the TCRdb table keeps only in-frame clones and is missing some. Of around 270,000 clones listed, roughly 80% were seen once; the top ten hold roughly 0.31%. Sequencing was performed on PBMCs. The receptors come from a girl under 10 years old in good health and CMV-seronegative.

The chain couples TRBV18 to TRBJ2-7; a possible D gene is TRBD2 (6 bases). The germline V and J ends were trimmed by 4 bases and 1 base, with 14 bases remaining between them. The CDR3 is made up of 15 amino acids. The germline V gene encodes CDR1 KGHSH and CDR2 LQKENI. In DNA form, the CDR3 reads TGTGCCAGCTCACTCACCCTAGCGTGGTCCTACGAGCAGTACTTC. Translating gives CASSLTLAWSYEQYF.

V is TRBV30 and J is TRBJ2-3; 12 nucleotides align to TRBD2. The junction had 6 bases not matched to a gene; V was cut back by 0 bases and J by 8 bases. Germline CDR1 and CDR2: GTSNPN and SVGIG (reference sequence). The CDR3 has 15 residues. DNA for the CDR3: TGTGCCTGGAGTGTACTAGCGGGGGGTTCCGCTACGCAGTATTTT. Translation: CAWSVLAGGSATQYF. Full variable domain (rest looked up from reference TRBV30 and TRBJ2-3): SQTIHQWPATLVQPVGSPLSLECTVEGTSNPNLYWYRQAAGRGLQLLFYSVGIGQISSEVPQNLSASRPQDRQFILSSKKLLLSDSGFYLCAWSVLAGGSATQYFGPGTRLTVL.

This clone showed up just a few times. CDR3 loop: CASREGPFTDTQYF. CDR3 bases: TGTGCCAGCAGGGAGGGACCTTTCACAGATACGCAGTATTTT. The chain employs TRBV2 and TRBJ2-3, with D perhaps TRBD2 (6 bases). This CDR3 is built from 14 residues. In germline, CDR1 is SNHLY, CDR2 FYNNEI. Trimming took 6 bases from V and 2 from J, leaving 12 bases between them.

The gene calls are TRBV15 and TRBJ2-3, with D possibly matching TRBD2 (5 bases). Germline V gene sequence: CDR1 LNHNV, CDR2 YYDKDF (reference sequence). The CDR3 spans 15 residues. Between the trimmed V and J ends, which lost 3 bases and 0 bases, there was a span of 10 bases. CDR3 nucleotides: TGTGCCACCAGCAGCCCTAGAGGGAGCACAGATACGCAGTATTTT. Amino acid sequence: CATSSPRGSTDTQYF.

The CDR3 nucleotides are TGTGCCAGCAGCTCCACAGGGCTGGGACAGCCCCAGCATTTT. It codes for CASSSTGLGQPQHF. J is TRBJ1-5 and V is TRBV28, with a tentative D call TRBD1 (6 bases). The V end was cut by 6 bases, the J end by 7 bases, with 16 bases between. Per the germline V gene, CDR1 is MDHEN and CDR2 is SYDVKM. The CDR3 covers 14 residues.

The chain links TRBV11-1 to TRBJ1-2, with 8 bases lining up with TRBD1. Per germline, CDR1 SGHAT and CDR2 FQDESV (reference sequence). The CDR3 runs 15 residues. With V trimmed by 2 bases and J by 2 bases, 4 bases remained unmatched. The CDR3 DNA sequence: TGTGCCAGCAGCTTATCAGGGGGCGCCAACTATGGCTACACCTTC. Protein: CASSLSGGANYGYTF.

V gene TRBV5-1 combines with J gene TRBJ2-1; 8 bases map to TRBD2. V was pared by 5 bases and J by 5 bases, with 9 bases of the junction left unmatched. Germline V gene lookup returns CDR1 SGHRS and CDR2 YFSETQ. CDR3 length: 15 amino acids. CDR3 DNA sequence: TGCGCCAGCAGTGGGGGGACTAGGGGCCACAATGAGCAGTTCTTC. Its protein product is CASSGGTRGHNEQFF. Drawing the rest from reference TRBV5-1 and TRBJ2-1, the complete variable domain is KAGVTQTPRYLIKTRGQQVTLSCSPISGHRSVSWYQQTPGQGLQFLFEYFSETQRNKGNFPGRFSGRQFSNSRSEMNVSTLELGDSALYLCASSGGTRGHNEQFFGPGTRLTVL.

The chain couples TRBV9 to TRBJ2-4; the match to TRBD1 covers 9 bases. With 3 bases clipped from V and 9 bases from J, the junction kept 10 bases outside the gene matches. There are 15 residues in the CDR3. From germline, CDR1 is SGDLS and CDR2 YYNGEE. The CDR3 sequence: CASSETGGLSGIQYF. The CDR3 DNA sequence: TGTGCCAGCAGCGAGACAGGGGGACTTTCCGGCATTCAGTACTTC.

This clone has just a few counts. The CDR3 reads CASSPGQGVSRRTEAFF. The CDR3 region has the DNA TGTGCCAGCTCACCAGGACAGGGGGTATCGAGGAGAACTGAAGCTTTCTTT. This sequence joins TRBV18 and TRBJ1-1; 10 bases align to TRBD1. The CDR3 is made up of 17 amino acids. CDR1 KGHSH and CDR2 LQKENI come from the germline V gene. Trimming took 2 bases from V and 5 from J; bases not matched to a gene: 11.

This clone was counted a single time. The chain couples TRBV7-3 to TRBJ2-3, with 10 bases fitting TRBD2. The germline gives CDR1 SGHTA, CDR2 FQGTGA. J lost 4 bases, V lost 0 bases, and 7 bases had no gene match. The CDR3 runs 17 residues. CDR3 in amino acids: CASSLTAVAGGSDTQYF. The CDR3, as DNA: TGTGCCAGCAGCTTAACGGCGGTAGCGGGGGGATCAGATACGCAGTATTTT.

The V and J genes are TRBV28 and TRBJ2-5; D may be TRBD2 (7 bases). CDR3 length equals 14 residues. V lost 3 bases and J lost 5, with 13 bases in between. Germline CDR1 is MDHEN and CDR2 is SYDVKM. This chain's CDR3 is CASSFLGGRETQYF. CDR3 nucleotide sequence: TGTGCCAGCAGTTTTTTGGGGGGGCGGGAGACCCAGTACTTC.

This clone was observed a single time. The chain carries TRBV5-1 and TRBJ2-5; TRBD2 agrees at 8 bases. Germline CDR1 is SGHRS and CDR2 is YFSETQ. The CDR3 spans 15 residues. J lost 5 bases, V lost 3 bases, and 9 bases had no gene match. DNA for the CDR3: TGCGCCAGCAGCTCGGTACTAGCGGAGTGGGAGACCCAGTACTTC. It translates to CASSSVLAEWETQYF. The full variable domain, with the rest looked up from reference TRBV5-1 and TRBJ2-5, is KAGVTQTPRYLIKTRGQQVTLSCSPISGHRSVSWYQQTPGQGLQFLFEYFSETQRNKGNFPGRFSGRQFSNSRSEMNVSTLELGDSALYLCASSSVLAEWETQYFGPGTRLLVL.

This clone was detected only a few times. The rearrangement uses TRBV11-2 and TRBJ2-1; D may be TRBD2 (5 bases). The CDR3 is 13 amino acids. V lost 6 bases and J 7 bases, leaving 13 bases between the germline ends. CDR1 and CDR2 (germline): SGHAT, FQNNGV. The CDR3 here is CASSHKPGNEQFF. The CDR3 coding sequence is TGTGCCAGCAGTCACAAGCCGGGAAATGAGCAGTTCTTC.

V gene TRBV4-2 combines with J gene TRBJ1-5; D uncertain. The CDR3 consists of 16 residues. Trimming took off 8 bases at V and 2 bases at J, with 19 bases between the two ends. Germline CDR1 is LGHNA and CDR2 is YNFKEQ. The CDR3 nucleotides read TGTGCCAGCGGCCTGACTCTCGGGTGGCGCAATCAGCCCCAGCATTTT. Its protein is CASGLTLGWRNQPQHF.

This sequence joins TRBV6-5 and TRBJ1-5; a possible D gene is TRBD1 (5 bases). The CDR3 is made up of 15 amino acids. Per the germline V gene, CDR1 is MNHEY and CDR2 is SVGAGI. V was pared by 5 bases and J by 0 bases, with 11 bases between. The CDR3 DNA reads TGTGCCAGCAGTAGCGGGACGGCTAGCAATCAGCCCCAGCATTTT. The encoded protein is CASSSGTASNQPQHF.

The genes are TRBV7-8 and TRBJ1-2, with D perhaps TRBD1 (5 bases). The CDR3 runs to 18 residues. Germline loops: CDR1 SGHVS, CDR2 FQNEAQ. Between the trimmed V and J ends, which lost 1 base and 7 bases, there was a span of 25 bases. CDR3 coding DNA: TGTGCCAGCAGCTTAGTTCGATCTGGTAGGCGACAGATCTCTGGCTACACCTTC. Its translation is CASSLVRSGRRQISGYTF. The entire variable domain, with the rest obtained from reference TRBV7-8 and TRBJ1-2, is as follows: GAGVSQSPRYKVAKRGQDVALRCDPISGHVSLFWYQQALGQGPEFLTYFQNEAQLDKSGLPSDRFFAERPEGSVSTLKIQRTQQEDSAVYLCASSLVRSGRRQISGYTFGSGTRLTVV.

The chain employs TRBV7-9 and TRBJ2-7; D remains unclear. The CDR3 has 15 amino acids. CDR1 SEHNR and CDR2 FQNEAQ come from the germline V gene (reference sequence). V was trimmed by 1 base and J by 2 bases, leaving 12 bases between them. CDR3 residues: CASSLGHVGAYEQYF. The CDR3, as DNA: TGTGCCAGCAGCTTAGGTCACGTCGGTGCCTACGAGCAGTACTTC.

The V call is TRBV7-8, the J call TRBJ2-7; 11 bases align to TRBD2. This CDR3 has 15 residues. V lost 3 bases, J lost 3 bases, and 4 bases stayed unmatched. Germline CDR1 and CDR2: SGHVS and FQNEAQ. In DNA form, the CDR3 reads TGTGCCAGCAGCTTTACGACTAGCGGGATCTACGAGCAGTACTTC. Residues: CASSFTTSGIYEQYF.

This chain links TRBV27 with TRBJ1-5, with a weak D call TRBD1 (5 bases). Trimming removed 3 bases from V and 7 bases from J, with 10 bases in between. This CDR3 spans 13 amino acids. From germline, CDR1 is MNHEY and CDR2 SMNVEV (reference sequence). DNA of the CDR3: TGTGCCAGCAGTTTGGGGGGAACACAGCCCCAGCATTTT. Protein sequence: CASSLGGTQPQHF.

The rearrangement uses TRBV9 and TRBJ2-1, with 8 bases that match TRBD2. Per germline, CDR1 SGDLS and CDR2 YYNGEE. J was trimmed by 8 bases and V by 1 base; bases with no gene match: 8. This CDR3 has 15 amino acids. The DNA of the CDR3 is TGTGCCAGCAGCGTACGAGCGGGGGCAGGGGATGAGCAGTTCTTC. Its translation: CASSVRAGAGDEQFF.

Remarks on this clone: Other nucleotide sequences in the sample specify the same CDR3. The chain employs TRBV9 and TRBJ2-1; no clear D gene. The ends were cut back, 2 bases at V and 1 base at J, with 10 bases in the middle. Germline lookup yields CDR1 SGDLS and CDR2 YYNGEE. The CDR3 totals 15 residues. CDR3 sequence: CASSVTSRSYNEQFF. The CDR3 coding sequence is TGTGCCAGCAGCGTCACGTCGAGATCCTACAATGAGCAGTTCTTC.

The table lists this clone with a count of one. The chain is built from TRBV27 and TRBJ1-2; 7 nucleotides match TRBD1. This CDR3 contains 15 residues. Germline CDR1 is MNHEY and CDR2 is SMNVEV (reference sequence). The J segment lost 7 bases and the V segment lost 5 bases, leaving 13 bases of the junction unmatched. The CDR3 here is CASSERDSRASGYTF. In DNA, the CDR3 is TGTGCCAGCAGTGAAAGGGACAGCCGGGCTTCTGGCTACACCTTC.

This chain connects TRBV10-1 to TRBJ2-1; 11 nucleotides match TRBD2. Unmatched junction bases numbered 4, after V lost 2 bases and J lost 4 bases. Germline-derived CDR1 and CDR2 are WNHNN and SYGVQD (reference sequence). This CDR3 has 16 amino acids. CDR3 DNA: TGCGCCAGCAGTGAGAAGGGACTAGCGGATTACAATGAGCAGTTCTTC. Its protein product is CASSEKGLADYNEQFF.

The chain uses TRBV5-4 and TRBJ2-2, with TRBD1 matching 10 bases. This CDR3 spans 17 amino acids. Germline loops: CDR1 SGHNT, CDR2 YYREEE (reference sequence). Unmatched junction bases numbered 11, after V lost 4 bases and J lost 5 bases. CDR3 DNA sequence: TGTGCCAGCAGCCGTACCAGACAGGGGGCGCGAACCGGGGAGCTGTTTTTT. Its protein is CASSRTRQGARTGELFF. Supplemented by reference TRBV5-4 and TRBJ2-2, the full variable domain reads ETGVTQSPTHLIKTRGQQVTLRCSSQSGHNTVSWYQQALGQGPQFIFQYYREEENGRGNFPPRFSGLQFPNYSSELNVNALELDDSALYLCASSRTRQGARTGELFFGEGSRLTVL.